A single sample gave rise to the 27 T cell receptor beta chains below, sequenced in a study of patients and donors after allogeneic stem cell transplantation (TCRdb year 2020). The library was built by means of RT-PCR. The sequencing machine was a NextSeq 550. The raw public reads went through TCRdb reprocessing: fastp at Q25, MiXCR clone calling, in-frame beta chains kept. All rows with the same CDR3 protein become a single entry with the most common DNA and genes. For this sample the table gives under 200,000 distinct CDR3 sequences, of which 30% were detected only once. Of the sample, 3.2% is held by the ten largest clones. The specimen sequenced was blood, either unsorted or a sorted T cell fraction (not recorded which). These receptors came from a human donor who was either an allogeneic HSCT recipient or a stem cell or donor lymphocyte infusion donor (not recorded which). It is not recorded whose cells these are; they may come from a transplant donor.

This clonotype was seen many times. The DNA of the CDR3 is TGTGCCAGCTCACCAGGGGTGAGCAATCAGCCCCAGCATTTT. It codes for CASSPGVSNQPQHF. This chain joins TRBV18 and TRBJ1-5; no reliable D call. V lost 2 bases, J lost 1 base, and 6 bases lay in between. Germline V gives CDR1 KGHSH, CDR2 LQKENI. The length of the CDR3 is 14 residues.

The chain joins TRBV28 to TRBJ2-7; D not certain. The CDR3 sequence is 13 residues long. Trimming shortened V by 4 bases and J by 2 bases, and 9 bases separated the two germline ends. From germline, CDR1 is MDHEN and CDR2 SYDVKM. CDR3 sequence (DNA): TGTGCCAGCAGTTATGGCAGAGCCTACGAGCAGTACTTC. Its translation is CASSYGRAYEQYF.

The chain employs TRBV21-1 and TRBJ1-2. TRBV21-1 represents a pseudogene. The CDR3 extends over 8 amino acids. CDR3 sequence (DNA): TGTGCCAGCAGCGAGGACGCCTTC. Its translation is CASSEDAF.

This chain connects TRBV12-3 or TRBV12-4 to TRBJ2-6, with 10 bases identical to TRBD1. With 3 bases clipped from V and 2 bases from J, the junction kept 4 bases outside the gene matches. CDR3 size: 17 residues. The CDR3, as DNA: TGTGCCAGCAGTTTGGGGACAGGGGTGACTGGGGCCAACGTCCTGACTTTC. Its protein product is CASSLGTGVTGANVLTF.

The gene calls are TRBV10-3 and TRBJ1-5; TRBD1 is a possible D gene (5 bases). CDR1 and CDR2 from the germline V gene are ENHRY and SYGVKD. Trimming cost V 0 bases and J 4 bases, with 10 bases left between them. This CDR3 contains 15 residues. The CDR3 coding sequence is TGTGCCATCAGTGAGTCGGGACCGCGAAATCAGCCCCAGCATTTT. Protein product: CAISESGPRNQPQHF.

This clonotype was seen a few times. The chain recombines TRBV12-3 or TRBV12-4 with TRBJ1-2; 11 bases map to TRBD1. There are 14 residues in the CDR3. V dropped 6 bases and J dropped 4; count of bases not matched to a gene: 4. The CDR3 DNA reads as TGTGCCAGCAGGCGGACAGGGGGCTCCTATGGCTACACCTTC. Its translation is CASRRTGGSYGYTF.

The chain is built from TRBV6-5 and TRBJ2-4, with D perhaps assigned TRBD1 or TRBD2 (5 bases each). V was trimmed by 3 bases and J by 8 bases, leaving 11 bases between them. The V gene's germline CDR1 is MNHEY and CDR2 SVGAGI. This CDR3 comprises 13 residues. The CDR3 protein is CASSYRGEYIQYF. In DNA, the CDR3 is TGTGCCAGCAGTTATAGAGGGGAGTACATTCAGTACTTC.

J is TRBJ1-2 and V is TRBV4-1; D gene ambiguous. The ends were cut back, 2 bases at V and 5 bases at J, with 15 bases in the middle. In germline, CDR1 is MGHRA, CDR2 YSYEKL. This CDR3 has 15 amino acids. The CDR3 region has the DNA TGCGCCAGCAGCCAACAAATCAGTTACTTATATGGCTACACCTTC. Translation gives CASSQQISYLYGYTF.

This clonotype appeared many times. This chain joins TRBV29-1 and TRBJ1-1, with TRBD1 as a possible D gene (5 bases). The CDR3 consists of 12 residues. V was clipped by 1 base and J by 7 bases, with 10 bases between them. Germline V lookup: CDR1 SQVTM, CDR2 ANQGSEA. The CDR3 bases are TGCAGCGTTGAAGGTCCTGGGGGTGAAGCTTTCTTT. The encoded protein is CSVEGPGGEAFF.

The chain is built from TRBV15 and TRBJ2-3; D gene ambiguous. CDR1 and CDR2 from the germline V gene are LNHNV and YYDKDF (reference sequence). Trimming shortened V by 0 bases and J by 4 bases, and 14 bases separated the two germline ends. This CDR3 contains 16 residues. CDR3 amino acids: CATSRDQVIGADTQYF. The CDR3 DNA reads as TGTGCCACCAGCAGAGATCAAGTGATTGGGGCAGATACGCAGTATTTT. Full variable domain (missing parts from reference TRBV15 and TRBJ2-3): DAMVIQNPRYQVTQFGKPVTLSCSQTLNHNVMYWYQQKSSQAPKLLFHYYDKDFNNEADTPDNFQSRRPNTSFCFLDIRSPGLGDTAMYLCATSRDQVIGADTQYFGPGTRLTVL.

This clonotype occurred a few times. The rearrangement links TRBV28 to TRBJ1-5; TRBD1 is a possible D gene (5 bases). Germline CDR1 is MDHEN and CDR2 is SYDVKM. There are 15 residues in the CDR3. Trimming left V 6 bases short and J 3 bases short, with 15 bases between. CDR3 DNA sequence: TGTGCCAGCAGCCCTCCAGGGTCAATCAATCAGCCCCAGCATTTT. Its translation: CASSPPGSINQPQHF.

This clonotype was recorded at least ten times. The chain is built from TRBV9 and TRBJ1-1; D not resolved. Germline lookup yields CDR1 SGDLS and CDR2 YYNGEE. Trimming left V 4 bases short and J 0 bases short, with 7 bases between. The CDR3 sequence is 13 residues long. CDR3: CASSSTVNTEAFF. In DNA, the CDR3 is TGTGCCAGCAGCTCCACAGTGAACACTGAAGCTTTCTTT.

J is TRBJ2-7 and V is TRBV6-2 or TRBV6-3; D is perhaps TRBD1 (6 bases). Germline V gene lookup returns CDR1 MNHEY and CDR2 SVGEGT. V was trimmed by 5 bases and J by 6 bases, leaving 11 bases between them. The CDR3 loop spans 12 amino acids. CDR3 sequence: CASSNTGFEQYF. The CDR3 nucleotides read TGTGCCAGCAGTAACACAGGGTTCGAGCAGTACTTC.

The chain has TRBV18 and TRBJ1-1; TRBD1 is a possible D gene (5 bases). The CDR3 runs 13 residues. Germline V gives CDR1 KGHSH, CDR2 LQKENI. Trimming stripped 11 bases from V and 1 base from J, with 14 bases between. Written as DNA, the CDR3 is TGTGCCTCCCAAGGGACGGCGAACACTGAAGCTTTCTTT. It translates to CASQGTANTEAFF.

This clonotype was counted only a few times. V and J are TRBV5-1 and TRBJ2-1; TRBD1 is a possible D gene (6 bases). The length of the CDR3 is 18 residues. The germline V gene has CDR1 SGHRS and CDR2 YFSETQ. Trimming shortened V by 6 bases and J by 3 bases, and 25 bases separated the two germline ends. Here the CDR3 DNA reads TGCGCCAGCACCCCTTTGGGTACAGGGCGCTTCTACTACAATGAGCAGTTCTTC. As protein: CASTPLGTGRFYYNEQFF.

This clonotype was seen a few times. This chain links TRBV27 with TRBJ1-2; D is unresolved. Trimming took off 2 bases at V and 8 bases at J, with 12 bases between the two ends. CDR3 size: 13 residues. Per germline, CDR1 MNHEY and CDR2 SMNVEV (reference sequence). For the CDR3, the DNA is TGTGCCAGCAGTTTACTACCGACTTGGGGCTACACCTTC. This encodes CASSLLPTWGYTF.

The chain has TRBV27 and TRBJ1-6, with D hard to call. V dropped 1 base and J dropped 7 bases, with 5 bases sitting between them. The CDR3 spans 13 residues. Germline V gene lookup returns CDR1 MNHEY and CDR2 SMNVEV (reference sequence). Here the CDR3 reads CASSLLGNSPLHF. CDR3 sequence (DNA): TGTGCCAGCAGTTTATTGGGGAATTCACCCCTCCACTTT.

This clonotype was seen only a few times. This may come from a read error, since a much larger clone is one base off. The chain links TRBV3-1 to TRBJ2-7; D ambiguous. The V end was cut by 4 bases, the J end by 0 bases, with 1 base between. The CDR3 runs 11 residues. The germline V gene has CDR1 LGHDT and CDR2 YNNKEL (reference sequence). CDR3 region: CASSRSYEQYF. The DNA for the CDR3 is TGTGCCAGCAGCCGCTCCTACGAGCAGTACTTC.

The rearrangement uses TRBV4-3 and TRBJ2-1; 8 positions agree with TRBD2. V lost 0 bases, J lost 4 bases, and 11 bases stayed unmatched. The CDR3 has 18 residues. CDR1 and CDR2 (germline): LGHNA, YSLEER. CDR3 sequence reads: CASSQDRETSGLYNEQFF. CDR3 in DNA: TGCGCCAGCAGCCAAGATCGCGAAACTAGCGGTTTATACAATGAGCAGTTCTTC.

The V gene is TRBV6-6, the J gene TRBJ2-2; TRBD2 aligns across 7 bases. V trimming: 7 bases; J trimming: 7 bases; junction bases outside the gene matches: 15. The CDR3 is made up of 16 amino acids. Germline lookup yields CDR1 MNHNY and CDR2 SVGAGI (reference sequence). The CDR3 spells CASTLHGLGIDGELFF. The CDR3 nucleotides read TGTGCCAGCACCCTCCACGGACTAGGAATTGACGGGGAGCTGTTTTTT.

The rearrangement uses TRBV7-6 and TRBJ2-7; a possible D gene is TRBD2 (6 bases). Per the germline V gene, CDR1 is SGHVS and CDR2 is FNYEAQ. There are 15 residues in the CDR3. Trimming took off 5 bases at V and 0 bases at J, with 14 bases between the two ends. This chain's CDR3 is CASSQGGGNSYEQYF. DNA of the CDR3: TGTGCCAGCAGCCAGGGTGGCGGGAACTCCTACGAGCAGTACTTC.

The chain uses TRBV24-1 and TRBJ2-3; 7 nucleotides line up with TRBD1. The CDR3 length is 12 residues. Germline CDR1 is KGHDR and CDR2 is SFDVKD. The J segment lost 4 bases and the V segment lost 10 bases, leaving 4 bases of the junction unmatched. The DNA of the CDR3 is TGTGCCACTCAGGGGGAAGCAGATACGCAGTATTTT. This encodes CATQGEADTQYF.

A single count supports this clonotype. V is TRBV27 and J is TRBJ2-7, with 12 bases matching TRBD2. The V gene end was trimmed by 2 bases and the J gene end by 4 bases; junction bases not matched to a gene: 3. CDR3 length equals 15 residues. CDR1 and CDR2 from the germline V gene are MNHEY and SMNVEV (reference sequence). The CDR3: CASSLTSGRLYEQYF. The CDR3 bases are TGTGCCAGCAGTTTAACTAGCGGGAGGTTGTACGAGCAGTACTTC.

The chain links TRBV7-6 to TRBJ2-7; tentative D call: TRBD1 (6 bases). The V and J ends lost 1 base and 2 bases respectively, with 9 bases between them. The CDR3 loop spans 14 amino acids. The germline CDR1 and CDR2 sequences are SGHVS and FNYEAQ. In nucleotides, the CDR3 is TGTGCCAGCAGCTTAGGGGGGCAGGCCTACGAGCAGTACTTC. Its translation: CASSLGGQAYEQYF.

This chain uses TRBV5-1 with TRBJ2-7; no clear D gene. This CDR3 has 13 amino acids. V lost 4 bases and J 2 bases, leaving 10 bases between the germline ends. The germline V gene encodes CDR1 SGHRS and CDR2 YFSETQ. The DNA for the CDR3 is TGCGCCAGCAGCCCCGACACAGCCTACGAGCAGTACTTC. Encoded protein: CASSPDTAYEQYF.

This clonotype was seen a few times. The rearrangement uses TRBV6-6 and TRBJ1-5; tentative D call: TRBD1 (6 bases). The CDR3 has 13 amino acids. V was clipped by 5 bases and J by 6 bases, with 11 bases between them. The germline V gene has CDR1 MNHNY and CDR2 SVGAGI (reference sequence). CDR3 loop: CASSTGSSQPQHF. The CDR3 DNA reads TGTGCCAGCAGTACAGGGTCCAGTCAGCCCCAGCATTTT.

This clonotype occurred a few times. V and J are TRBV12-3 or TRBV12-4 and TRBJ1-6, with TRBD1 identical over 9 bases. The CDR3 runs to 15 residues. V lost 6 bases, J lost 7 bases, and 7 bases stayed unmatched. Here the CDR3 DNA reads TGTGCCAGCAGCCTACAGGGGGCAGGGAATTCACCCCTCCACTTT. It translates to CASSLQGAGNSPLHF.